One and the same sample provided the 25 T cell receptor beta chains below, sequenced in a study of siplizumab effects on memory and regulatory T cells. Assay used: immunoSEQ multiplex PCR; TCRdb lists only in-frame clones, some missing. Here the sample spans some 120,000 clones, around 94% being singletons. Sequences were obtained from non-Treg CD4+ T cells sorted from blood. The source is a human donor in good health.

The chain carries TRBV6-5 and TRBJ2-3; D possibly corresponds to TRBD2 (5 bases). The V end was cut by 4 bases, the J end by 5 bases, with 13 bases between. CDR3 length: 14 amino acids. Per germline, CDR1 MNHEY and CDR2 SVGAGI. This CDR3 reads CASSLGDKEDTQYF. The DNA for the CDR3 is TGTGCCAGCAGTTTGGGAGACAAAGAAGATACGCAGTATTTT.

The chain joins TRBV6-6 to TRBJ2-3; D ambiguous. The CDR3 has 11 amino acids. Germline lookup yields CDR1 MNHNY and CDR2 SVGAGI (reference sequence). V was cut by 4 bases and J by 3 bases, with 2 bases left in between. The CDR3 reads CASSSTDTQYF. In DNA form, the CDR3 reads TGTGCCAGCAGTTCTACAGATACGCAGTATTTT.

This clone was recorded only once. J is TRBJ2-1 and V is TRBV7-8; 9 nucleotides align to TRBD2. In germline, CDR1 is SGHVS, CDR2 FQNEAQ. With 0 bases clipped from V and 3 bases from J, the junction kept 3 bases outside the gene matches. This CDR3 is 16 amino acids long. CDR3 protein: CASSLARLAVYNEQFF. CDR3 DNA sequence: TGTGCCAGCAGCTTAGCCCGACTAGCGGTCTACAATGAGCAGTTCTTC.

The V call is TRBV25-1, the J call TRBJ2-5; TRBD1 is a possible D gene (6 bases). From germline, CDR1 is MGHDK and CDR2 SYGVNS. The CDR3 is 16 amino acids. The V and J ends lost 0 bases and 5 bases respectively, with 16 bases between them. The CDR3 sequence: CASSEYPRAGVETQYF. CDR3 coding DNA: TGTGCCAGCAGTGAATATCCCCGGGCAGGGGTCGAGACCCAGTACTTC.

The CDR3 nucleotides are TGCGCCAGCAGCTTGGAGGGACAGGGTTATAATGAAGCTTTCTTT. This encodes CASSLEGQGYNEAFF. The genes are TRBV5-1 and TRBJ1-1; 9 bases line up with TRBD1. The CDR3 is 15 residues long. The V gene's germline CDR1 is SGHRS and CDR2 YFSETQ. Trimming at V came to 0 bases and at J to 7 bases, leaving 7 bases not matched to a gene.

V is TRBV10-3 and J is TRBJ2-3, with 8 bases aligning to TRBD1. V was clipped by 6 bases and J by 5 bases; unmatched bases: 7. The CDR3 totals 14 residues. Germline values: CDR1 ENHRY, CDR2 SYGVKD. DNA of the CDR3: TGTGCCATCAGGAGACAGGGGCCCGTAGATACGCAGTATTTT. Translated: CAIRRQGPVDTQYF.

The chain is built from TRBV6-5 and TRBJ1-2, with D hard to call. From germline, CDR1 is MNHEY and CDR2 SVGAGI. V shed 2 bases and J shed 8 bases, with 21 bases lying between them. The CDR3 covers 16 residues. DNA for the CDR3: TGTGCCAGCAGTTACCTCAGGCCCACAAATTGGGAAGGCTACACCTTC. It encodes CASSYLRPTNWEGYTF.

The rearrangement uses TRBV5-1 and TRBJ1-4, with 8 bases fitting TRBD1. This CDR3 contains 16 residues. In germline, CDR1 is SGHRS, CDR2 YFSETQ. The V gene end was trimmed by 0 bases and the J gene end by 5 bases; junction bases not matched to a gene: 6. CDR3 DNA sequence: TGCGCCAGCAGCTTGGCGGACAGGGAGCTAAATGAAAAACTGTTTTTT. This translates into CASSLADRELNEKLFF.

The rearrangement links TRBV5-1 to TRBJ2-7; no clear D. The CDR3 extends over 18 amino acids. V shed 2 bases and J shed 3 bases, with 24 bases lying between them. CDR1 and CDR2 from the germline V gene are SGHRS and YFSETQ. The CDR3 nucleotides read TGCGCCAGCAGCTTACGGGCCATAACCACTCGTTCTTTCTACGAGCAGTACTTC. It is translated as CASSLRAITTRSFYEQYF.

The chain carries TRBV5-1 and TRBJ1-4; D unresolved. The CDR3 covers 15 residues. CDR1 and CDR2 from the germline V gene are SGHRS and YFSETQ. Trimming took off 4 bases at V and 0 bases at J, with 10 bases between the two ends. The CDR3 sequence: CASSPQEATNEKLFF. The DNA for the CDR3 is TGCGCCAGCAGCCCCCAGGAGGCAACTAATGAAAAACTGTTTTTT.

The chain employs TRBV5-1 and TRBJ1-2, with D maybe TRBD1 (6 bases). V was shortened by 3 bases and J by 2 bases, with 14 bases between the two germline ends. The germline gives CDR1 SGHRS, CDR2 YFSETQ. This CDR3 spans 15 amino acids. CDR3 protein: CASSSMTGINYGYTF. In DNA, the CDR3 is TGCGCCAGCAGCTCTATGACAGGCATAAACTATGGCTACACCTTC.

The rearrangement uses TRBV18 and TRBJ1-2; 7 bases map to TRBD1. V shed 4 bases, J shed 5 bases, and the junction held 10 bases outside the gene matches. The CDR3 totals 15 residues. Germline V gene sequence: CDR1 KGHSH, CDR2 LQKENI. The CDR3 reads CASSQETGTAYGYTF. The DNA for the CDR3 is TGTGCCAGCTCACAAGAAACCGGGACAGCATATGGCTACACCTTC.

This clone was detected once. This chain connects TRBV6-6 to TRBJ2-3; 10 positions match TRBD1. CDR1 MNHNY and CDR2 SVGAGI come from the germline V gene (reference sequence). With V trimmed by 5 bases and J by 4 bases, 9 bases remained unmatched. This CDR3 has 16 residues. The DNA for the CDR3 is TGTGCCAGCAGTCCTCGGGACAGGGGCGATGCAGATACGCAGTATTTT. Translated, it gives CASSPRDRGDADTQYF.

The CDR3 sequence is CASSPALVGAETQYF. In DNA, the CDR3 is TGCGCCAGCAGCCCCGCACTCGTTGGGGCAGAGACCCAGTACTTC. The chain has TRBV5-1 and TRBJ2-5, with a possible D match to TRBD1 (5 bases). Per the germline V gene, CDR1 is SGHRS and CDR2 is YFSETQ. Trimming cost V 4 bases and J 4 bases, with 17 bases left between them. The CDR3 length is 15 residues. Complete variable domain (other parts from reference TRBV5-1 and TRBJ2-5): KAGVTQTPRYLIKTRGQQVTLSCSPISGHRSVSWYQQTPGQGLQFLFEYFSETQRNKGNFPGRFSGRQFSNSRSEMNVSTLELGDSALYLCASSPALVGAETQYFGPGTRLLVL.

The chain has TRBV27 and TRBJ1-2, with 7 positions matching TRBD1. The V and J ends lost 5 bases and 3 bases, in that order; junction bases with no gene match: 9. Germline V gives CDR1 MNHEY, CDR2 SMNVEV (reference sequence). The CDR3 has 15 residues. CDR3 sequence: CASSTSRGVDYGYTF. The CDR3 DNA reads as TGTGCCAGCAGTACCTCCAGGGGGGTAGACTATGGCTACACCTTC.

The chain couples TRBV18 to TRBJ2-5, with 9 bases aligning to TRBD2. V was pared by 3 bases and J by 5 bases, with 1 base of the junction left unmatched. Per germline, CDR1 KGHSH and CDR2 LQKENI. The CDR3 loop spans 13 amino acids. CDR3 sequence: CASSPGLAETQYF. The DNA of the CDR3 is TGTGCCAGCTCACCCGGACTAGCGGAGACCCAGTACTTC.

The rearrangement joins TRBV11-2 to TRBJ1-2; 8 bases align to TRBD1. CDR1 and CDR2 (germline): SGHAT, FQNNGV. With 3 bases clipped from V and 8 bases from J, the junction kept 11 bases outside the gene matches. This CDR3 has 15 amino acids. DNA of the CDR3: TGTGCCAGCAGCTTGCAATTAGGGACAGGCGGAGGCTACACCTTC. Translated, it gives CASSLQLGTGGGYTF. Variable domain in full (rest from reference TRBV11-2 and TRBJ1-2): EAGVAQSPRYKIIEKRQSVAFWCNPISGHATLYWYQQILGQGPKLLIQFQNNGVVDDSQLPKDRFSAERLKGVDSTLKIQPAKLEDSAVYLCASSLQLGTGGGYTFGSGTRLTVV.

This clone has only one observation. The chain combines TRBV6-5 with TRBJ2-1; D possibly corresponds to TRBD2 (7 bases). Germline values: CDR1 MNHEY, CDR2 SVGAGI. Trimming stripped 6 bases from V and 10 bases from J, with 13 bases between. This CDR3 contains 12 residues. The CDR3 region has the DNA TGTGCCAGCAGCCGGGGGGCCCGGGAGCAGTTCTTC. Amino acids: CASSRGAREQFF.

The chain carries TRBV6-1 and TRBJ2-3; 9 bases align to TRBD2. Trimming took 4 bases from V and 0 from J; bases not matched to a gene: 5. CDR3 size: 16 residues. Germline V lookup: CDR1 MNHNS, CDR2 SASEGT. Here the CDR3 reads CASSGKTSGSTDTQYF. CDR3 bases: TGTGCCAGCAGTGGAAAGACTAGCGGAAGCACAGATACGCAGTATTTT.

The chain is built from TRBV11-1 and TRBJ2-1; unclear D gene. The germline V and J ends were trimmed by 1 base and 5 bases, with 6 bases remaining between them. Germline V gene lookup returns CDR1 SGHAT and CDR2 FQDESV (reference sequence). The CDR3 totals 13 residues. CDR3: CASSLDRNNEQFF. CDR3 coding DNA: TGTGCCAGCAGCTTAGACAGAAACAATGAGCAGTTCTTC.

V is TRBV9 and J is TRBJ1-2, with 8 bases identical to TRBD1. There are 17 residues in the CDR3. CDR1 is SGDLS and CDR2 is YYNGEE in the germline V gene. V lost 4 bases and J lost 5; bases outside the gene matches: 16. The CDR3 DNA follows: TGTGCCAGCAGCCTCGGACAGGGTGGAGGTGTAACTTATGGCTACACCTTC. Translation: CASSLGQGGGVTYGYTF.

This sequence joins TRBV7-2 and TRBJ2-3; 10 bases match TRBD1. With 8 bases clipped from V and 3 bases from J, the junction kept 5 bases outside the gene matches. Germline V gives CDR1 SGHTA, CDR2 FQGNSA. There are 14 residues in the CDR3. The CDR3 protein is CASRRQGATDTQYF. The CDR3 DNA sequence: TGTGCCAGCCGACGACAGGGGGCTACAGATACGCAGTATTTT.

The CDR3 DNA sequence: TGTGCCAGCAGTCCCTCACCGAAAGAGGGACCGATCTATGGCTACACCTTC. Its translation: CASSPSPKEGPIYGYTF. The chain couples TRBV25-1 to TRBJ1-2, with a weak D call TRBD1 (5 bases). Germline CDR1 and CDR2: MGHDK and SYGVNS. V dropped 5 bases and J dropped 4 bases, with 23 bases sitting between them. This CDR3 has 17 residues.

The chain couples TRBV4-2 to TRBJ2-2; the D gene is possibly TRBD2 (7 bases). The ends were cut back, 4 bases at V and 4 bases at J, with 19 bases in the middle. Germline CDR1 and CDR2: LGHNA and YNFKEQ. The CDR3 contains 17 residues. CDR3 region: CASSRYSGGHGTGELFF. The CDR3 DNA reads TGTGCCAGCAGCCGATACTCGGGGGGCCATGGCACCGGGGAGCTGTTTTTT.

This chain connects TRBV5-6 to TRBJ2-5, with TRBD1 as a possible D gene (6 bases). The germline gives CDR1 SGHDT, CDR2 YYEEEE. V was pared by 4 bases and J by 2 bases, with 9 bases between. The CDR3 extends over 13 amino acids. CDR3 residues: CASSPGQQETQYF. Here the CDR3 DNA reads TGTGCCAGCAGCCCTGGACAGCAAGAGACCCAGTACTTC. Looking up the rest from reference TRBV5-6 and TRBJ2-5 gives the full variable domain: DAGVTQSPTHLIKTRGQQVTLRCSPKSGHDTVSWYQQALGQGPQFIFQYYEEEERQRGNFPDRFSGHQFPNYSSELNVNALLLGDSALYLCASSPGQQETQYFGPGTRLLVL.